These 13 T cell receptor beta chains were sequenced from one sample in a study of molecular identifiers for immune sequencing clone quantification. TCRdb reanalysed the PCR reads using MiXCR and keeps one entry per CDR3 protein. The table records about half a million distinct CDR3 sequences, around 23% of them present only once. Input material: naive CD8+ T cells from blood, with Jurkat cell RNA spiked in. This sample's subset: FACS-sorted CD8+CD4-CCR7+CD45RA+ naive T cells. Source of these receptors: a human donor in good health. Some libraries in this study had Jurkat cell RNA spiked in.

This clonotype was counted between two and nine times. The chain links TRBV7-9 to TRBJ2-5; 13 nucleotides align to TRBD2. V shed 5 bases and J 2 bases; nucleotides not matched to a gene: 8. The CDR3 loop spans 17 amino acids. Looked up from germline, CDR1 is SEHNR and CDR2 is FQNEAQ (reference sequence). In DNA, the CDR3 is TGTGCCAGCAGCCAAGCGACTAGCGGGGGGTATCAAGAGACCCAGTACTTC. It translates to CASSQATSGGYQETQYF.

This clonotype was picked up many times. The V gene is TRBV7-6, the J gene TRBJ1-6; D remains unclear. This CDR3 has 11 amino acids. The V end was cut by 1 base, the J end by 8 bases, with 0 bases between. Germline CDR1 SGHVS, CDR2 FNYEAQ. This CDR3 reads CASSLDSPLHF. The DNA for the CDR3 is TGTGCCAGCAGCTTAGATTCACCCCTCCACTTT.

The V and J genes are TRBV5-1 and TRBJ2-5, with 9 bases lining up with TRBD2. The length of the CDR3 is 16 residues. Germline trimming cut 0 bases from V and 1 base from J; bases unmatched to any gene: 4. The V gene's germline CDR1 is SGHRS and CDR2 YFSETQ. The CDR3: CASSLVVAGAQETQYF. In DNA form, the CDR3 reads TGCGCCAGCAGCTTGGTAGTAGCGGGGGCCCAAGAGACCCAGTACTTC.

V and J are TRBV30 and TRBJ2-6, with 8 bases matching TRBD1. This CDR3 spans 20 amino acids. V lost 3 bases to trimming and J lost 0 bases; unmatched junction nucleotides: 16. CDR1 GTSNPN and CDR2 SVGIG come from the germline V gene (reference sequence). The CDR3 region is CAWSVDRGGPFSSGANVLTF. The CDR3 DNA follows: TGTGCCTGGAGCGTAGACAGGGGCGGTCCTTTTAGCTCTGGGGCCAACGTCCTGACTTTC. The entire variable domain, with the rest obtained from reference TRBV30 and TRBJ2-6, is as follows: SQTIHQWPATLVQPVGSPLSLECTVEGTSNPNLYWYRQAAGRGLQLLFYSVGIGQISSEVPQNLSASRPQDRQFILSSKKLLLSDSGFYLCAWSVDRGGPFSSGANVLTFGAGSRLTVL.

The chain employs TRBV12-3 or TRBV12-4 and TRBJ2-7; D could derive from TRBD1 or TRBD2 (6 bases each). The ends were cut back, 1 base at V and 5 bases at J, with 12 bases in the middle. The CDR3 extends over 14 amino acids. The CDR3, as DNA: TGTGCCAGCAGTTTAGTCCCGGGGGCCCACGAGCAGTACTTC. It translates to CASSLVPGAHEQYF.

This clonotype was recorded many times. V usage is TRBV12-3 or TRBV12-4 and J usage is TRBJ2-6; no reliable D call. This CDR3 comprises 15 residues. Deletions cut 3 bases from V and 0 bases from J, with 6 bases between. The CDR3 DNA reads as TGTGCCAGCAGTTTGGGTCTCTCTGGGGCCAACGTCCTGACTTTC. Amino acids: CASSLGLSGANVLTF.

This clonotype was counted only a few times. The J gene is TRBJ2-3, the V gene TRBV20-1; the D is unclear. The germline V and J ends were trimmed by 0 bases and 4 bases, with 20 bases remaining between them. The CDR3 contains 17 residues. Germline V gene sequence: CDR1 DFQATT, CDR2 SNEGSKA (reference sequence). For the CDR3, the DNA is TGCAGTGCTAGAGATCATGGGGTAGAAAGGGTCCCAGATACGCAGTATTTT. Translating gives CSARDHGVERVPDTQYF.

Notes on this clonotype: Being one base from a much bigger clone, this may be a read error. The chain carries TRBV29-1 and TRBJ2-3; D is unresolved. The ends were cut back, 6 bases at V and 2 bases at J, with 9 bases in the middle. Germline loops: CDR1 SQVTM, CDR2 ANQGSEA. This CDR3 contains 12 residues. CDR3: CSVDNDTDTQYF. CDR3 DNA: TGCAGCGTAGACAACGACACAGATACGCAGTATTTT.

V usage is TRBV7-9 and J usage is TRBJ2-2; D is unresolved. V was cut by 5 bases and J by 5 bases, with 12 bases left in between. Germline CDR1 SEHNR, CDR2 FQNEAQ (reference sequence). The CDR3 has 14 residues. Here the CDR3 reads CASSAGFGTGELFF. The CDR3 bases are TGTGCCAGCAGCGCTGGGTTTGGAACCGGGGAGCTGTTTTTT. The full variable domain, in which reference TRBV7-9 and TRBJ2-2 provide the parts outside the CDR3, is DTGVSQNPRHKITKRGQNVTFRCDPISEHNRLYWYRQTLGQGPEFLTYFQNEAQLEKSRLLSDRFSAERPKGSFSTLEIQRTEQGDSAMYLCASSAGFGTGELFFGEGSRLTVL.

This sequence joins TRBV7-9 and TRBJ1-5, with D perhaps matching TRBD1 (6 bases). The CDR3 spans 17 residues. Germline-derived CDR1 and CDR2 are SEHNR and FQNEAQ (reference sequence). The V end lost 1 base, the J end lost 0 bases, and 13 bases lay between the germline ends. The CDR3 coding sequence is TGTGCCAGCAGCTTAGTTCAGGGGCCTTATAGCAATCAGCCCCAGCATTTT. It encodes CASSLVQGPYSNQPQHF.

There are a few counts of this clonotype. The chain carries TRBV6-7 and TRBJ2-2; 8 bases match TRBD1. TRBV6-7 is marked as an open reading frame, function uncertain. After removal of 0 bases from V and 2 bases from J, the junction contained 8 bases not matched to a gene. This CDR3 contains 18 residues. The DNA for the CDR3 is TGTGCCAGCAGTTACTCCACCTCAGGGGGCAGAAACACCGGGGAGCTGTTTTTT. It encodes CASSYSTSGGRNTGELFF.

A word on this clonotype: Given a much more abundant clone one base away, this may be a read error. The chain recombines TRBV5-1 with TRBJ2-1; perhaps TRBD2 as D (5 bases). The DNA end is more similar to TRBJ2-7, so the J call may be wrong. Germline V lookup: CDR1 SGHRS, CDR2 YFSETQ. CDR3 length: 15 amino acids. The DNA of the CDR3 is TGCGCCAGCAGAGGTGACTACTCGTGGGACTACGAGCAGTACTTC. As protein: CASRGDYSWDYEQYF.

Only a few counts were recorded for this clonotype. This sequence joins TRBV27 and TRBJ1-1; D possibly corresponds to TRBD1 (6 bases). The CDR3 contains 16 residues. V dropped 4 bases and J dropped 3 bases, with 18 bases sitting between them. Germline-derived CDR1 and CDR2 are MNHEY and SMNVEV (reference sequence). The CDR3 spells CASSSIPQGGDTEAFF. CDR3 sequence (DNA): TGTGCCAGCAGTTCAATCCCACAGGGAGGGGACACTGAAGCTTTCTTT.